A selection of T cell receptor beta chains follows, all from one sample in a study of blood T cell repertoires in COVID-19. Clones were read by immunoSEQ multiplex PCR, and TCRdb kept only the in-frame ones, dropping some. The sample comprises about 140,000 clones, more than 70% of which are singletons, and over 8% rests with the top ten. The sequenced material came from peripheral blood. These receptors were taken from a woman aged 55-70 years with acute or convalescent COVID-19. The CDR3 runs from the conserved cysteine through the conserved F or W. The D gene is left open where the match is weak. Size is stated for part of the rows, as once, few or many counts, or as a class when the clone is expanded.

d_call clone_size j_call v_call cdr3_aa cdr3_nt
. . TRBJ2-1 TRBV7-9 CASSLQNSYNEQFF TGTGCCAGCAGCTTACAGAACTCCTACAATGAGCAGTTCTTC
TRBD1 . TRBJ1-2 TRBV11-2 CASSPGTGVEGYTF TGTGCCAGCAGCCCCGGGACAGGGGTAGAAGGCTACACCTTC
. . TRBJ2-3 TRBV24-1 CATSALGAGTQYF TGTGCCACCTCGGCTTTGGGCGCGGGTACGCAGTATTTT
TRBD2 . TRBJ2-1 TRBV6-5 CASSSRAGAEQFF TGTGCCAGCAGTTCCCGAGCGGGGGCTGAGCAGTTCTTC
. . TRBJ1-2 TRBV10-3 CAISESIVEGSGYTF TGTGCCATCAGTGAGTCGATTGTGGAGGGGAGCGGCTACACCTTC
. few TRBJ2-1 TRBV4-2 CASSQERGPGHGEQFF TGTGCCAGCAGCCAAGAGCGGGGGCCCGGCCATGGGGAGCAGTTCTTC
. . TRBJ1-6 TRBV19 CASSIKTVYNSPLHF TGTGCCAGTAGTATCAAAACGGTCTATAATTCACCCCTCCACTTT
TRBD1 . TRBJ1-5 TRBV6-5 CASSYSSRGNQPQHF TGTGCCAGCAGTTACTCGAGCAGGGGGAATCAGCCCCAGCATTTT
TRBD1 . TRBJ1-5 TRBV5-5 CASSSTGTGGNQPQHF TGTGCCAGCAGCTCCACGGGGACAGGGGGCAATCAGCCCCAGCATTTT
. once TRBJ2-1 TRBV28 CASVELTEQFF TGTGCCAGCGTGGAGCTCACCGAGCAGTTCTTC
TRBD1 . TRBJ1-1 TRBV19 CASSTRQGMNTEAFF TGTGCCAGTAGTACCAGACAGGGGATGAACACTGAAGCTTTCTTT
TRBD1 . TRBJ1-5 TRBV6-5 CASSTYRGGQPQHF TGTGCCAGCAGTACCTACAGGGGAGGTCAGCCCCAGCATTTT
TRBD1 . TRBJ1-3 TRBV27 CASSPRTGSTGYTIYF TGTGCCAGCAGTCCGCGGACAGGGAGCACTGGGTACACCATATATTTT
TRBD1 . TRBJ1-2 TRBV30 CAWRTGTFGYTF TGTGCCTGGCGGACAGGAACCTTTGGCTACACCTTC
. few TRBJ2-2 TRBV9 CASSGTFGTGELFF TGTGCCAGCAGCGGAACTTTCGGGACCGGGGAGCTGTTTTTT
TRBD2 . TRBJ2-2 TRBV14 CASSQDSGLAGGETGELFF TGTGCCAGCAGCCAAGATAGCGGGCTAGCGGGGGGCGAGACCGGGGAGCTGTTTTTT
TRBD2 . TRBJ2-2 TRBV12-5 CASGPRTSGASGELFF TGTGCTAGTGGTCCCCGGACTAGCGGGGCCTCCGGGGAGCTGTTTTTT
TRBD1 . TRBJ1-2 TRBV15 CATSSQDRGDYGYTF TGTGCCACCAGCAGTCAGGACAGGGGCGATTATGGCTACACCTTC
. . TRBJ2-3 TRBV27 CASSPWAGGPQLSSTDTQYF TGTGCCAGCAGTCCCTGGGCCGGGGGACCCCAATTATCTAGCACAGATACGCAGTATTTT
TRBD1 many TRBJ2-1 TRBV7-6 CASSRGQGTYNEQFF TGTGCCAGCAGCCGAGGACAGGGCACCTACAATGAGCAGTTCTTC
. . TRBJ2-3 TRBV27 CASRKPGQLSTDTQYF TGTGCCAGCAGAAAACCAGGACAGCTTTCCACAGATACGCAGTATTTT
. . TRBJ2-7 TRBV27 CASSLSYGGVYEQYF TGTGCCAGCAGTTTATCGTACGGAGGGGTGTACGAGCAGTACTTC
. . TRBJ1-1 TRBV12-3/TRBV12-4 CASSQGHPEAFF TGTGCCAGCAGTCAAGGACACCCAGAAGCTTTCTTT
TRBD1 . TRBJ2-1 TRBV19 CASIDHRGLNEQFF TGTGCCAGTATCGACCACAGGGGGCTGAATGAGCAGTTCTTC
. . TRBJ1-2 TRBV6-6 CASSATGGRDGYTF TGTGCCAGCAGCGCCACGGGGGGCCGGGATGGCTACACCTTC
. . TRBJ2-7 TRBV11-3 CASSFGIYEQYF TGTGCCAGCAGCTTCGGGATTTACGAGCAGTACTTC
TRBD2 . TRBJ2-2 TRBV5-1 CASNSGLAGGVAELFF TGCGCCAGCAACTCGGGACTAGCGGGGGGCGTCGCCGAGCTGTTTTTT
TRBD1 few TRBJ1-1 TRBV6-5 CASFDRGPVTEAFF TGTGCCAGCTTTGACAGGGGGCCCGTCACTGAAGCTTTCTTT
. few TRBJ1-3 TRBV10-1 CARVHRDNKLNTIYF TGCGCCAGGGTCCACCGGGACAACAAATTGAACACCATATATTTT
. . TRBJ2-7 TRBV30 CAWSGTGYEQYF TGTGCCTGGAGTGGGACTGGCTACGAGCAGTACTTC
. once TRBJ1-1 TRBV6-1 CASSEGLDTEAFF TGTGCCAGCAGTGAAGGTCTTGACACTGAAGCTTTCTTT
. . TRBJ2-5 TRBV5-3 CARSPRGPARAQYF TGTGCCAGAAGCCCCCGGGGTCCGGCAAGGGCCCAGTACTTC
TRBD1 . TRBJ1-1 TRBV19 CATRGQGRRNTEAFF TGTGCCACTAGGGGACAGGGGAGGAGAAACACTGAAGCTTTCTTT
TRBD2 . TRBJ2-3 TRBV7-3 CASSSGGLARTDTQYF TGTGCCAGCAGCAGCGGGGGCCTCGCACGCACAGATACGCAGTATTTT
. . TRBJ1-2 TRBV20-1 CSASVQGSGYGYTF TGCAGTGCTAGTGTCCAGGGGTCAGGCTATGGCTACACCTTC
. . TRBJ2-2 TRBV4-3 CASSYGVAGELFF TGCGCCAGCAGTTACGGGGTTGCCGGGGAGCTGTTTTTT
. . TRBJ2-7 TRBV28 CASPPRGSYRSYEQYF TGTGCCAGCCCCCCCCGGGGGAGTTACCGGTCCTACGAGCAGTACTTC
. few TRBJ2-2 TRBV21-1 CASSKLIPYGQSTSNTGELFF TGTGCCAGCAGCAAATTGATTCCCTATGGGCAGTCCACCTCGAACACCGGGGAGCTGTTTTTT
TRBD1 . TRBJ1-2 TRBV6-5 CASRGTTGAGYGYTF TGTGCCAGCAGGGGTACGACAGGGGCTGGCTATGGCTACACCTTC
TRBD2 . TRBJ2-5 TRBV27 CASSFAGEATQYF TGTGCCAGCAGTTTCGCGGGGGAGGCGACCCAGTACTTC
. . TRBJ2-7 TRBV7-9 CASSERDAVYEQYF TGTGCCAGCAGCGAGCGAGACGCGGTCTACGAGCAGTACTTC
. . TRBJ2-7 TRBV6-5 CASTGLRYEQYF TGTGCCAGCACAGGGTTGAGGTACGAGCAGTACTTC
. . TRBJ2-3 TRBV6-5 CASNSRSTDTQYF TGTGCCAGCAACTCGAGAAGCACAGATACGCAGTATTTT
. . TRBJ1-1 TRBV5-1 CASSLRPDRNTEAFF TGCGCCAGCAGCTTACGGCCCGACAGGAACACTGAAGCTTTCTTT
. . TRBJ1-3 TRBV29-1 CSVEDTPNTDLASPRSGNTIYF TGCAGCGTTGAAGATACCCCAAATACCGACTTAGCCTCACCCCGCTCTGGAAACACCATATATTTT
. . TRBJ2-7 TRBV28 CASPPRGGGAREQYF TGTGCCAGCCCTCCGAGGGGAGGAGGAGCTCGCGAGCAGTACTTC
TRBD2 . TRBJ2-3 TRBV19 CASTPSSGEADTQYF TGTGCCAGTACCCCTTCCAGCGGGGAGGCAGATACGCAGTATTTT
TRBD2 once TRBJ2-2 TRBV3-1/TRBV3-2 CASSPLAANTGELFF TGTGCCAGCAGCCCACTAGCGGCGAACACCGGGGAGCTGTTTTTT